This T cell receptor (beta chain) appears in the sequencing data of a study of blood T cells in healthy people across ages. Isolation recovered at least 6 million PBMCs from every sample. The CDR3 runs 12 residues. In germline, CDR1 is SQVTM, CDR2 ANQGSEA. V was pared by 3 bases and J by 5 bases, with 3 bases of the junction left unmatched. A J-beta primer mix and a sample-barcoded 5' primer were used in a second PCR of about 7 to 12 cycles. TCRdb re-called the 5' RACE reads with MiXCR, one entry per CDR3 protein. The data show about 1.8 million distinct CDR3 sequences, around 48% seen once. Sequencing was done on a sample of blood. The genes are TRBV29-1 and TRBJ2-7, with 8 bases aligning to TRBD1. This clonotype was sampled from a woman between 40 and 55 years old in good health. The CDR3 sequence is CSVDAGGNEQYF. CDR3 coding DNA: TGCAGCGTTGATGCAGGGGGCAACGAGCAGTACTTC.